The sequence of this T cell receptor beta chain was determined in a study of T-cell reconstitution after alpha-beta-depleted transplantation in children. Unique molecular identifiers were built into the TCRbeta library. TCRdb re-derived calls from the PCR reads in MiXCR, one entry per CDR3 protein. Among 190,000 or so distinct CDR3 sequences listed, about 6.8% were seen once. The CDR3 loop spans 15 amino acids. Deletions cut 4 bases from V and 1 base from J, with 15 bases between. In germline, CDR1 is SGHRS, CDR2 YFSETQ. This clonotype was recorded many times. The origin of this receptor is a human donor who donated a stem cell graft to a child with Wiskott-Aldrich syndrome. V is TRBV5-1 and J is TRBJ2-7; TRBD2 might be the D (7 bases). Sample: PBMCs from the stem cell graft donor, taken from the stem cell graft. CDR3 coding DNA: TGCGCCAGCAGCCCTGGGGGCGGGAGTTCCTACGAGCAGTACTTC. Amino acid sequence: CASSPGGGSSYEQYF.